The rows below give T cell receptor beta chains drawn from one sample of a study of healthy donors' naive CD4 and CD8 T cells. A single record per CDR3 protein comes from TCRdb applying MiXCR to the reads. The sample holds about 180,000 distinct CDR3 sequences; around 70% are singletons and the top ten take more than 2%. The sample comprised naive CD4+ and CD8+ T cells sorted from blood, pooled from several donors. Receptors were obtained from a pool of human donors in good health; the sample pools cells from several healthy donors. The CDR3 runs from the conserved cysteine through the conserved F or W. The D gene is left open where the match is weak. The size of a clone is reported for some rows only, either as once, few or many, or as a class for expanded clones.

>TRBJ2-1|NA|NA|TRBV27
CASSFGPGPYLYNEQFF
TGTGCCAGCAGTTTCGGACCGGGACCCTACTTGTACAATGAGCAGTTCTTC
>TRBJ2-1|NA|NA|TRBV6-2/TRBV6-3
CASSYSKREFNEQFF
TGTGCCAGCAGTTACTCGAAACGGGAGTTTAATGAGCAGTTCTTC
>TRBJ2-3|TRBD2|NA|TRBV27
CASSFWREGGTDTQYF
TGTGCCAGCAGTTTTTGGCGGGAGGGCGGCACAGATACGCAGTATTTT
>TRBJ2-1|NA|NA|TRBV29-1
CSVELGREQFF
TGCAGCGTTGAACTGGGGCGGGAGCAGTTCTTC
>TRBJ2-3|NA|NA|TRBV27
CASSSIRGPDTQYF
TGTGCCAGCAGTTCGATACGGGGGCCAGATACGCAGTATTTT
>TRBJ2-7|TRBD2|NA|TRBV19
CASTEAGSSYEQYF
TGTGCCAGTACCGAAGCGGGATCTTCCTACGAGCAGTACTTC
>TRBJ2-3|NA|NA|TRBV14
CASSQDQNRQGQYF
TGTGCCAGCAGCCAAGATCAAAACAGGCAGGGGCAGTATTTT
>TRBJ2-1|NA|NA|TRBV5-1
CASSPRVAYNEQFF
TGCGCCAGCAGCCCGCGCGTGGCATACAATGAGCAGTTCTTC
>TRBJ2-1|TRBD2|NA|TRBV29-1
CSVAATSGMNNEQFF
TGCAGCGTCGCGGCGACTAGCGGGATGAACAATGAGCAGTTCTTC
>TRBJ1-1|NA|few|TRBV10-3
CAISESPDITEAFF
TGTGCCATCAGTGAGTCCCCAGATATCACTGAAGCTTTCTTT
>TRBJ2-3|NA|NA|TRBV6-2/TRBV6-3
CASSPTWSDTQYF
TGTGCCAGCAGTCCCACTTGGTCGGATACGCAGTATTTT
>TRBJ1-1|NA|few|TRBV4-3
CASSQAGRGTEAFF
TGCGCCAGCAGCCAAGCCGGGAGGGGCACTGAAGCTTTCTTT
>TRBJ2-1|TRBD2|NA|TRBV27
CASSPLGSGRGEQFF
TGTGCCAGCAGTCCCCTGGGTAGCGGGAGGGGTGAGCAGTTCTTC
>TRBJ1-1|NA|NA|TRBV12-3/TRBV12-4
CASSLDSPEAFF
TGTGCCAGCAGTTTGGACTCTCCTGAAGCTTTCTTT
>TRBJ2-1|TRBD1|NA|TRBV11-2
CASSLGPGTGLHEQFF
TGTGCCAGCAGCTTAGGCCCCGGGACAGGGTTGCATGAGCAGTTCTTC
>TRBJ2-3|TRBD2|NA|TRBV19
CASSTLEGLAGGWDTQYF
TGTGCCAGTAGTACGCTCGAAGGACTAGCGGGTGGCTGGGATACGCAGTATTTT
>TRBJ2-5|NA|NA|TRBV14
CASSHRGETQYF
TGTGCCAGCAGCCACAGGGGTGAGACCCAGTACTTC
>TRBJ2-3|NA|NA|TRBV30
CAWTQGPSTDTQYF
TGTGCCTGGACACAGGGACCTAGCACAGATACGCAGTATTTT
>TRBJ1-1|NA|NA|TRBV19
CASSISVSTEAFF
TGTGCCAGTAGTATCTCTGTGAGCACTGAAGCCTTCTTT
>TRBJ1-2|NA|NA|TRBV2
CANRTAFYGYTF
TGTGCCAACAGGACAGCTTTCTATGGCTACACCTTC
>TRBJ2-5|NA|once|TRBV27
CASSLSSAQETQYF
TGTGCCAGCAGTTTATCGTCCGCTCAAGAGACCCAGTACTTC
>TRBJ2-3|TRBD2|NA|TRBV5-5
CASSLNIVASGRSSTDTQYF
TGTGCCAGCAGCTTAAATATCGTGGCTAGCGGACGCTCTAGCACAGATACGCAGTATTTT
>TRBJ2-1|NA|once|TRBV29-1
CSVVRRGEQFF
TGCAGCGTTGTTCGTCGGGGCGAGCAGTTCTTC
>TRBJ2-7|NA|NA|TRBV4-3
CASSQGHGPVYEQYF
TGCGCCAGCAGCCAAGGGCACGGACCAGTATACGAGCAGTACTTC
>TRBJ2-3|NA|NA|TRBV29-1
CSVETTGPHTDTQYF
TGCAGCGTTGAGACAACAGGCCCTCACACAGATACGCAGTATTTT
>TRBJ1-1|NA|few|TRBV6-1
CASFSTEAFF
TGTGCCAGCTTTTCCACTGAAGCTTTCTTT
>TRBJ2-7|TRBD1|NA|TRBV29-1
CSVDSGQSSYEQYF
TGCAGCGTTGATTCGGGACAGAGCTCCTACGAGCAGTACTTC
>TRBJ1-5|NA|NA|TRBV19
CASREGISTRQPQHF
TGTGCCAGTAGGGAGGGCATTTCCACAAGACAGCCCCAGCATTTT
>TRBJ1-5|NA|NA|TRBV19
CASSISGTPFDQHF
TGTGCCAGTAGTATTTCAGGGACGCCGTTTGACCAGCATTTT
>TRBJ1-2|NA|NA|TRBV2
CASSEGNYGYTF
TGTGCCAGCAGTGAGGGCAACTATGGCTACACCTTC
>TRBJ2-1|TRBD2|few|TRBV19
CASSDVQIAGRSYNEQFF
TGTGCCAGTAGTGATGTCCAAATAGCGGGCCGCTCCTACAATGAGCAGTTCTTC
>TRBJ2-2|NA|NA|TRBV12-3/TRBV12-4
CASSFSGVTGELFF
TGTGCCAGCAGTTTTTCAGGGGTCACCGGGGAGCTGTTTTTT
>TRBJ2-5|NA|NA|TRBV29-1
CSVAWGRETQYF
TGCAGCGTCGCCTGGGGAAGGGAGACCCAGTACTTC
>TRBJ2-1|NA|NA|TRBV6-1
CASSEVGTPTNNEQFF
TGTGCCAGCAGTGAAGTTGGGACACCCACTAATAATGAGCAGTTCTTC
>TRBJ2-5|NA|NA|TRBV11-2
CASSPTVPGETQYF
TGTGCCAGCAGCCCAACTGTCCCTGGAGAGACCCAGTACTTC
>TRBJ1-1|TRBD1|NA|TRBV29-1
CSVRGQSNTEAFF
TGCAGCGTCCGGGGACAGTCGAACACTGAAGCTTTCTTT
>TRBJ2-7|TRBD1|NA|TRBV30
CACVQRQGISYEQYF
TGTGCCTGCGTCCAGCGACAGGGGATCTCCTACGAGCAGTACTTC
>TRBJ2-7|TRBD1|few|TRBV20-1
CSAKRTGNYEQYF
TGCAGTGCCAAAAGGACAGGGAACTACGAGCAGTACTTC
>TRBJ2-1|TRBD2|NA|TRBV4-1
CASSQGYSGGYNEQFF
TGCGCCAGCAGCCAAGGTTATAGCGGGGGATACAATGAGCAGTTCTTC
>TRBJ2-7|NA|NA|TRBV27
CASSPSWVGMLYEQYF
TGTGCCAGCAGCCCTTCCTGGGTGGGGATGCTCTACGAGCAGTACTTC
>TRBJ1-3|TRBD1|few|TRBV20-1
CSADRVAGNTIYF
TGCAGTGCCGACAGGGTCGCTGGAAACACCATATATTTT
>TRBJ2-6|NA|NA|TRBV12-5
CASGLTAGALSGANVLTF
TGTGCTAGTGGTTTGACGGCAGGGGCCCTCTCTGGGGCCAACGTCCTGACTTTC
>TRBJ2-3|NA|NA|TRBV11-2
CASSSRAFPAQYF
TGTGCCAGCAGCTCCCGGGCCTTCCCGGCGCAGTATTTT
>TRBJ1-5|NA|NA|TRBV29-1
CSVEQGDDQPQHF
TGCAGCGTTGAACAGGGCGACGATCAGCCCCAGCATTTT
>TRBJ1-1|NA|NA|TRBV20-1
CRGFRVDTEAFF
TGCAGGGGCTTCCGGGTGGACACTGAAGCTTTCTTT
>TRBJ2-3|TRBD2|NA|TRBV10-2
CASSSGTSGYLATDTQYF
TGTGCCAGCAGTTCCGGGACTAGCGGATACCTCGCCACAGATACGCAGTATTTT
>TRBJ2-7|NA|NA|TRBV27
CASSLEGSHEQYF
TGTGCCAGCAGTTTAGAAGGTTCCCACGAGCAGTACTTC
>TRBJ2-1|TRBD2|few|TRBV19
CASSYGTIPNNEQFF
TGTGCCAGTAGTTATGGGACTATCCCGAATAATGAGCAGTTCTTC
>TRBJ2-1|NA|few|TRBV29-1
CSVPLRYNEQFF
TGCAGCGTTCCCCTGCGGTACAATGAGCAGTTCTTC
>TRBJ2-5|TRBD1|NA|TRBV19
CASSIDLAGRTGSETQYF
TGTGCCAGTAGTATAGATCTCGCAGGACGGACAGGGTCGGAGACCCAGTACTTC
>TRBJ2-1|TRBD2|NA|TRBV6-2/TRBV6-3
CASSYPSGSYNEQFF
TGTGCCAGCAGTTACCCTAGCGGCTCCTACAATGAGCAGTTCTTC
>TRBJ1-1|NA|once|TRBV19
CASGFVNTEAFF
TGTGCCTCAGGGTTTGTGAACACTGAAGCTTTCTTT
>TRBJ1-5|NA|NA|TRBV30
CAWSVRGDQPQHF
TGTGCCTGGAGTGTACGCGGGGATCAGCCCCAGCATTTT
>TRBJ1-6|NA|NA|TRBV20-1
CSARLTGGGSPLHF
TGCAGTGCTAGACTGACAGGTGGGGGGTCACCCCTCCACTTT